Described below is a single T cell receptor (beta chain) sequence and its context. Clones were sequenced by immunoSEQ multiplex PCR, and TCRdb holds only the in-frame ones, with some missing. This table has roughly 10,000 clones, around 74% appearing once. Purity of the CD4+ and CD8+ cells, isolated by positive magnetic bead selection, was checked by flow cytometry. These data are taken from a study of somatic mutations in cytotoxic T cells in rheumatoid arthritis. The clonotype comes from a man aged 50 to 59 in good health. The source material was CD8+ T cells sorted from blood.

Here the CDR3 DNA reads TGTGCCAGCAGCTTGACTAGCGAAAACACCGGGGAGCTGTTTTTT. Its translation is CASSLTSENTGELFF. The chain has TRBV7-9 and TRBJ2-2, with 8 positions matching TRBD2. From germline, CDR1 is SEHNR and CDR2 FQNEAQ (reference sequence). Unmatched junction bases numbered 2, after V lost 3 bases and J lost 2 bases. The CDR3 runs 15 residues.